This T cell receptor (beta chain) appears in the sequencing data of a study of CD8+CD57+ T cells in acquired aplastic anemia. The wider study: Mean DNA quantity obtained from sorted CD4+ and CD8+ cells was 3 to 3.5 ug.

CDR3 and TCR beta VDJ profiling relied on genomic DNA as the template. Each CDR3 protein gets one entry after TCRdb re-called the reads with MiXCR. The data show approximately 120,000 distinct CDR3 sequences, roughly 40% seen once. CDR1 and CDR2 from the germline V gene are PRHDT and FYEKMQ (reference sequence). The CDR3 has 18 residues. The ends were cut back, 0 bases at V and 0 bases at J, with 17 bases in the middle. For sequencing, patients were chosen who had shown expansion of CD8+CD57+ cells by flow cytometry. Among the patients, all had severe acquired aplastic anemia. As regards this clonotype: Its antigen remains unknown.

Study results and limitations: The number of CD8+ CDR3 sequences shared by patients and controls was about 27. Significance was not reached for CD8+ Simpson's diversity between patients and controls.

The origin of this receptor is a human donor with aplastic anemia. The chain couples TRBV13 to TRBJ1-2, with a weak D call TRBD1 (5 bases). The sequenced sample consisted of sorted CD4+, CD8+, or CD8+CD57+ T cells (not recorded which) from PBMCs. The CDR3 spells CASSLGGRWTSTNYGYTF. CDR3 coding DNA: TGTGCCAGCAGCTTAGGCGGGAGATGGACATCAACTAACTATGGCTACACCTTC.